This is a list of T cell receptor beta chains from one sample in a study of blood T cells in healthy people across ages. MiXCR was run by TCRdb on the 5' RACE reads, yielding one entry per CDR3 protein. This table holds fewer than 1,000,000 distinct CDR3 sequences, more than 40% found once. The sample comprised blood. Every receptor here comes from a man between 60 and 75 years old in good health. The CDR3 runs from the conserved cysteine through the conserved F or W. A D gene is named only where the DNA matches it firmly. Size is stated for part of the rows, as once, few or many counts, or as a class when the clone is expanded.

size	V	D	J	CDR3	DNA
many	TRBV13	NA	TRBJ2-5	CASSKSRGGETQYF	TGTGCCAGCAGCAAAAGCAGGGGAGGTGAGACCCAGTACTTC
once	TRBV6-1	TRBD2	TRBJ2-1	CASSERLAGGPKNEQFF	TGTGCCAGCAGTGAAAGACTAGCGGGGGGGCCCAAAAATGAGCAGTTCTTC
few	TRBV6-2/TRBV6-3	NA	TRBJ2-7	CASSYSRVEQYF	TGTGCCAGCAGTTACTCTCGGGTCGAGCAGTACTTC
NA	TRBV9	NA	TRBJ2-3	CASSVPSKSTDTQYF	TGTGCCAGCAGCGTCCCTAGTAAAAGCACAGATACGCAGTATTTT
few	TRBV4-3	NA	TRBJ1-2	CASSQGGRGRNYGYTF	TGCGCCAGCAGCCAAGGCGGCAGGGGTCGGAACTATGGCTACACCTTC
many	TRBV29-1	NA	TRBJ2-1	CSVEWLVSEQFF	TGCAGCGTTGAATGGCTAGTTAGTGAGCAGTTCTTC
few	TRBV6-1	NA	TRBJ2-6	CASRLQGSGANVLTF	TGTGCCAGCAGATTACAGGGCTCTGGGGCCAACGTCCTGACTTTC
NA	TRBV3-1	NA	TRBJ2-6	CASSQTQSSGANVLTF	TGTGCCAGCAGCCAGACCCAGAGCTCTGGGGCCAACGTCCTGACTTTC
few	TRBV5-5	NA	TRBJ2-7	CASSFPGTGIYEQYF	TGTGCCAGCAGCTTCCCCGGCACAGGGATATACGAGCAGTACTTC
once	TRBV29-1	TRBD1	TRBJ1-1	CSVARGLGTEAFF	TGCAGCGTCGCCAGGGGGCTGGGCACTGAAGCTTTCTTT
few	TRBV5-6	NA	TRBJ2-3	CASSLWGPYTDTQYF	TGTGCCAGCAGCTTGTGGGGGCCCTACACAGATACGCAGTATTTT
NA	TRBV18	NA	TRBJ2-1	CASFSGSKANNEQFF	TGTGCCAGCTTCTCCGGGTCGAAGGCCAACAATGAGCAGTTCTTC
NA	TRBV6-5	NA	TRBJ2-5	CASQGSQETQYF	TGTGCCAGCCAGGGCAGCCAAGAGACCCAGTACTTC
NA	TRBV2	NA	TRBJ2-1	CASIDSPRRNEQFF	TGTGCCAGCATCGACTCCCCTCGGCGGAATGAGCAGTTCTTC
NA	TRBV12-3/TRBV12-4	TRBD1	TRBJ2-2	CASSPPGQGNTGELFF	TGTGCCAGCAGTCCGCCGGGACAGGGCAACACCGGGGAGCTGTTTTTT
NA	TRBV5-1	NA	TRBJ1-2	CASRGDTGYGYTF	TGCGCCAGCAGGGGGGACACCGGCTATGGCTACACCTTC
few	TRBV18	NA	TRBJ2-3	CASSPGTLATDTQYF	TGTGCCAGCTCACCTGGGACTCTCGCTACAGATACGCAGTATTTT
NA	TRBV12-3/TRBV12-4	NA	TRBJ1-2	CASSLPPGGGDYGYTF	TGTGCCAGCAGTTTACCGCCGGGTGGAGGGGACTATGGCTACACCTTC
NA	TRBV27	TRBD1	TRBJ2-3	CASSLDRVGTDTQYF	TGTGCCAGCAGTTTAGACAGGGTCGGCACAGATACGCAGTATTTT
NA	TRBV19	TRBD1	TRBJ2-7	CASSKQGAYRADEQYF	TGTGCCAGTAGTAAACAGGGGGCCTATAGGGCCGACGAGCAGTACTTC
NA	TRBV20-1	NA	TRBJ2-7	CSAHIRRTPQSEQYF	TGCAGTGCTCACATACGACGGACCCCCCAATCAGAGCAGTACTTC
NA	TRBV5-1	TRBD1	TRBJ2-7	CASSLAYRGNYNEQYF	TGCGCCAGCAGCTTGGCCTACAGGGGTAACTACAATGAGCAGTACTTC
many	TRBV7-3	NA	TRBJ1-2	CASSPAGGTNYGYTF	TGTGCCAGCAGCCCCGCGGGAGGGACTAACTATGGCTACACCTTC
NA	TRBV3-1	NA	TRBJ1-1	CASIKGGVNTEAFF	TGTGCCAGCATCAAAGGGGGAGTGAACACTGAAGCTTTCTTT
NA	TRBV9	TRBD2	TRBJ2-1	CASRGGGREQFF	TGTGCCAGCCGGGGGGGGGGACGTGAGCAGTTCTTC
NA	TRBV28	NA	TRBJ2-3	CASSLSRKSTDTQYF	TGTGCCAGCAGTTTGTCTCGGAAATCCACAGATACGCAGTATTTT
NA	TRBV18	NA	TRBJ1-5	CASSPPNQPQHF	TGTGCCAGCTCACCACCAAATCAGCCCCAGCATTTT
NA	TRBV28	NA	TRBJ1-2	CASSQGPLGYTF	TGTGCCAGCAGTCAGGGGCCCCTGGGCTACACCTTC
NA	TRBV7-2	NA	TRBJ2-1	CASSLARVSESSYNEQFF	TGTGCCAGCAGCTTAGCGAGGGTCTCAGAGAGCTCCTACAATGAGCAGTTCTTC